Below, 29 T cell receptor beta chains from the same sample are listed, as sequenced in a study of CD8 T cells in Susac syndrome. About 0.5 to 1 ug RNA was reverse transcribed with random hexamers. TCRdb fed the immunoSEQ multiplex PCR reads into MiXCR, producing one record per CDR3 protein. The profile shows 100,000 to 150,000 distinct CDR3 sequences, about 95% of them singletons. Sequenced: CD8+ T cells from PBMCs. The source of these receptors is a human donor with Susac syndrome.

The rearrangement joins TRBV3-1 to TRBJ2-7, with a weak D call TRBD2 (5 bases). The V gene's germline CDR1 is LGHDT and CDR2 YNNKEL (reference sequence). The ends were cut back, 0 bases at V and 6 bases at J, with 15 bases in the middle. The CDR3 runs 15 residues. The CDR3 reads CASSQESLATGEQYF. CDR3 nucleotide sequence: TGTGCCAGCAGCCAAGAAAGTCTAGCAACTGGCGAGCAGTACTTC.

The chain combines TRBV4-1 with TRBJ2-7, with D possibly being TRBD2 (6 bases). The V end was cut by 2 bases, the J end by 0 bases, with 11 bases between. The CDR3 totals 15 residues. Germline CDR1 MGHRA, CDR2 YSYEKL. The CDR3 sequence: CASSQPRDFSYEQYF. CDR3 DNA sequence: TGCGCCAGCAGCCAACCCCGGGACTTCTCCTACGAGCAGTACTTC.

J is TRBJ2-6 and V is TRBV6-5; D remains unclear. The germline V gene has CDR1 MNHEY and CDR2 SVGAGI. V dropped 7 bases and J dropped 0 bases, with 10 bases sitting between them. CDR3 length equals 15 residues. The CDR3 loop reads CASIDTFSGANVLTF. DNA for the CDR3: TGTGCCAGCATTGATACCTTCTCTGGGGCCAACGTCCTGACTTTC.

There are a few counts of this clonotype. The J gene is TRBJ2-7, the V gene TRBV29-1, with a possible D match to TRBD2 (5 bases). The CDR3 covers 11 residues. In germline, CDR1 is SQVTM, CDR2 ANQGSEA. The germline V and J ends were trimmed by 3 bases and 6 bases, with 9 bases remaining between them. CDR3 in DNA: TGCAGCGTTGAGGCAGGAGGCGAGCAGTACTTC. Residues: CSVEAGGEQYF.

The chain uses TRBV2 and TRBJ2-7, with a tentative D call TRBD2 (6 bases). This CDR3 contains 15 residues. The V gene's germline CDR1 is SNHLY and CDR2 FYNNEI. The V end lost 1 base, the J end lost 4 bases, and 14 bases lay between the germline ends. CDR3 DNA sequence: TGTGCCAGCAGTGAAGGTGGGGGGACCGGGTACGAGCAGTACTTC. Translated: CASSEGGGTGYEQYF.

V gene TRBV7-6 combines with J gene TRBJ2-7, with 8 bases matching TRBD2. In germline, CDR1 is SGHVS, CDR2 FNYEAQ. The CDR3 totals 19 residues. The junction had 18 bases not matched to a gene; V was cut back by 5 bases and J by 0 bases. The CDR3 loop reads CASSAGTYKRLAFSYEQYF. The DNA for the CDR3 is TGTGCCAGCAGCGCAGGAACCTATAAACGACTAGCGTTCTCCTACGAGCAGTACTTC.

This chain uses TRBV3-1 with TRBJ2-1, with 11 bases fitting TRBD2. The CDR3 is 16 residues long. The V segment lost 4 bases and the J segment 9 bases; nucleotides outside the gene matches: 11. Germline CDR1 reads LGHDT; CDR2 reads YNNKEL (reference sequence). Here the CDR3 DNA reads TGTGCCAGCAGCCCACTTAGCGGGGGGGCCACCATTGAGCAGTTCTTC. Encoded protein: CASSPLSGGATIEQFF.

CDR3 in DNA: TGTGCCAGCTCACCGGGACAGGGTGCAGGAAACACCATATATTTT. This encodes CASSPGQGAGNTIYF. The chain uses TRBV18 and TRBJ1-3; 9 bases align to TRBD1. CDR3 length: 15 residues. CDR1 and CDR2 (germline): KGHSH, LQKENI. J was trimmed by 4 bases and V by 3 bases; bases with no gene match: 4.

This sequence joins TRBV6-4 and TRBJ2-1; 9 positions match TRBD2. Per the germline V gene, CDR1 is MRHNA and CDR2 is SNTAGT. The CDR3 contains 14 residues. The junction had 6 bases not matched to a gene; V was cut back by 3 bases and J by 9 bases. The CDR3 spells CASSDSGTSREQFF. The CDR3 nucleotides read TGTGCCAGCAGTGATTCCGGGACTAGCCGTGAGCAGTTCTTC.

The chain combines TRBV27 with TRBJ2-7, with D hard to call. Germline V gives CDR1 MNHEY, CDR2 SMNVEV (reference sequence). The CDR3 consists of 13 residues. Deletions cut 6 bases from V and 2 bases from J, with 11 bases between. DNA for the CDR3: TGTGCCAGCAGAGACGTATATGCCTACGAGCAGTACTTC. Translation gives CASRDVYAYEQYF.

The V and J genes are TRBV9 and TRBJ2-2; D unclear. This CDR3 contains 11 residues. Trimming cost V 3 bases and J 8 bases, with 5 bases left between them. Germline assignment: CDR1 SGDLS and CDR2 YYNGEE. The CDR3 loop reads CASSGLGELFF. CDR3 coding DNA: TGTGCCAGCAGCGGGCTAGGGGAGCTGTTTTTT.

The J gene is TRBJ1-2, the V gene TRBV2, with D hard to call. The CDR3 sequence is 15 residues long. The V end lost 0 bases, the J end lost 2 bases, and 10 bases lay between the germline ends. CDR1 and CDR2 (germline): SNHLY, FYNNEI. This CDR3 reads CASSEAPAGNYGYTF. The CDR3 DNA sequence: TGTGCCAGCAGTGAAGCACCGGCGGGGAACTATGGCTACACCTTC.

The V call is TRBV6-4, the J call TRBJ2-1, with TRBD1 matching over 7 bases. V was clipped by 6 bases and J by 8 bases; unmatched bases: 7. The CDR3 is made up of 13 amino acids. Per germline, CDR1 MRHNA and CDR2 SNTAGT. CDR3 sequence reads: CASSVTGVDEQFF. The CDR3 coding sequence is TGTGCCAGCAGCGTCACAGGGGTGGATGAGCAGTTCTTC.

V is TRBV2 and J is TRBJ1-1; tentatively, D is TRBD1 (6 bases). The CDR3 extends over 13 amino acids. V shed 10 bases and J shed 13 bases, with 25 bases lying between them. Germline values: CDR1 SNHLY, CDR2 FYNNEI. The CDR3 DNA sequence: TGTGCCACCAAACCTCCGGACAGAGGAGGGGTTTTCTTT. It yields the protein CATKPPDRGGVFF.

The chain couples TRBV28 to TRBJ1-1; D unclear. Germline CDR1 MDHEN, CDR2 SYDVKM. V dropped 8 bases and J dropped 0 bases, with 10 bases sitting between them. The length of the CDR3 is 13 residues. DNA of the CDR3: TGTGCCAGCGGCCATTACTTGAACACTGAAGCTTTCTTT. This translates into CASGHYLNTEAFF.

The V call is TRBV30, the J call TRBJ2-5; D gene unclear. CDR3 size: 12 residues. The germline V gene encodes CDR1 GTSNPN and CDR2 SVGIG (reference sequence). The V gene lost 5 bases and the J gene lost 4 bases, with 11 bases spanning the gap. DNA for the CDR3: TGTGCCTGGGAGACCGGAACAGAGACCCAGTACTTC. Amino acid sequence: CAWETGTETQYF.

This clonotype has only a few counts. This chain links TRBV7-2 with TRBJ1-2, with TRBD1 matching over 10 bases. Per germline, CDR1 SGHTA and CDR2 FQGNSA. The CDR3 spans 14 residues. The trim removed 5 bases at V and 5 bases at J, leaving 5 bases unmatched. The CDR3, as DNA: TGTGCCAGCAGCCCAGGACAGGGGGGTTATGGCTACACCTTC. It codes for CASSPGQGGYGYTF. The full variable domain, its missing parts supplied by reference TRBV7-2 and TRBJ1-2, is GAGVSQSPSNKVTEKGKDVELRCDPISGHTALYWYRQSLGQGLEFLIYFQGNSAPDKSGLPSDRFSAERTGGSVSTLTIQRTQQEDSAVYLCASSPGQGGYGYTFGSGTRLTVV.

This CDR3 reads CASSLGNGDTDTQYF. In nucleotides, the CDR3 is TGTGCCAGCAGCCTAGGGAACGGAGACACAGATACGCAGTATTTT. The V and J genes are TRBV9 and TRBJ2-3; D not certain. Trimming left V 4 bases short and J 2 bases short, with 14 bases between. Germline values: CDR1 SGDLS, CDR2 YYNGEE. This CDR3 spans 15 amino acids.

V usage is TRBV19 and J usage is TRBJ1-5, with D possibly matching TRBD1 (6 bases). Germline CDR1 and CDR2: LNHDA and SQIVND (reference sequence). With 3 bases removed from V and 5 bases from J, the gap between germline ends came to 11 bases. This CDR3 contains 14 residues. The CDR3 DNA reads TGTGCCAGTAGTATCATCGGGGGCGATCAGCCCCAGCATTTT. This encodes CASSIIGGDQPQHF.

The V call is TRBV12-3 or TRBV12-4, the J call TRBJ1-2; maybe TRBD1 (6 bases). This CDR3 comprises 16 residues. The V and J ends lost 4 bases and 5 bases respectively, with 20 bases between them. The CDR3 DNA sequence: TGTGCCAGCAGTTCAGGGGCGAGGGCAGCCGTTTATGGCTACACCTTC. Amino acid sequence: CASSSGARAAVYGYTF.

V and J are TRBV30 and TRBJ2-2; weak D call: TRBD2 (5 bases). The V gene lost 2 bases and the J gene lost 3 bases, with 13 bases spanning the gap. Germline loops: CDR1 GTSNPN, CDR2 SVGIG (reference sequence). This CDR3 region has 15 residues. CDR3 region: CAWSRAGGDTGELFF. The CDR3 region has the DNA TGTGCCTGGAGTAGGGCGGGTGGGGACACCGGGGAGCTGTTTTTT.

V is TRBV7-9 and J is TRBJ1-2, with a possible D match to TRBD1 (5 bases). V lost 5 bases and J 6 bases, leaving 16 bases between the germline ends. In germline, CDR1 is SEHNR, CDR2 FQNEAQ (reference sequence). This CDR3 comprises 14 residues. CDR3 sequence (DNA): TGTGCCAGCAGCCCCTCGGCGGGGGACCATGGCTACACCTTC. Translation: CASSPSAGDHGYTF.

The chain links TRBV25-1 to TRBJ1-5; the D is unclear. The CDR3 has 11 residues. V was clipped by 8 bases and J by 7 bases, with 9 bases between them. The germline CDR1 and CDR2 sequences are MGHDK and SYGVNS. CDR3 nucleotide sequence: TGTGCCAGCGGGGTGTACCAGCCCCAGCATTTT. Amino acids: CASGVYQPQHF.

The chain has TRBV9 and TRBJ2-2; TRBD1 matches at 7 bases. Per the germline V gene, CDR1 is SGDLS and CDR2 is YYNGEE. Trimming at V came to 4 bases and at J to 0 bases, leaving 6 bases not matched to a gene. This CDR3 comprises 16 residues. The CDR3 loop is CASSPEQGTNTGELFF. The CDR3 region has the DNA TGTGCCAGCAGCCCTGAACAGGGGACGAACACCGGGGAGCTGTTTTTT.

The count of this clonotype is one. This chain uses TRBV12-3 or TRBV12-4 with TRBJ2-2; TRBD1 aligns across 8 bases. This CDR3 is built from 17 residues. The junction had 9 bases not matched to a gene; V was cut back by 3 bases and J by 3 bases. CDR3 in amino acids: CASSFGDIRGHTGELFF. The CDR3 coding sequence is TGTGCCAGCAGTTTCGGGGATATCAGGGGGCACACCGGGGAGCTGTTTTTT.

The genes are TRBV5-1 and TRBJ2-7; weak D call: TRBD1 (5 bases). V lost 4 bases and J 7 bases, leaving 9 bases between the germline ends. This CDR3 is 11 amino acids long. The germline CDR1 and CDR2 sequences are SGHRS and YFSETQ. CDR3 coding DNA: TGCGCCAGCAGCCTCCAGGGAGAGCAGTACTTC. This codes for CASSLQGEQYF.

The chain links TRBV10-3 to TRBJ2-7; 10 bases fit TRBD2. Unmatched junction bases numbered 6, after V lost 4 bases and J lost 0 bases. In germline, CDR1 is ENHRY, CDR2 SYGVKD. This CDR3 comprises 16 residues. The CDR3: CAISGSGTSDSYEQYF. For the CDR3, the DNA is TGTGCCATCAGTGGGAGCGGGACTAGCGACTCCTACGAGCAGTACTTC.

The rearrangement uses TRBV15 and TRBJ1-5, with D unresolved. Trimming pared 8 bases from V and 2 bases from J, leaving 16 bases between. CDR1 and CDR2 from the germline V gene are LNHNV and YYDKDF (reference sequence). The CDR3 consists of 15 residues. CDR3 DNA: TGTGCCACCTCCCGCCCAGGAGATGGCAATCAGCCCCAGCATTTT. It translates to CATSRPGDGNQPQHF.

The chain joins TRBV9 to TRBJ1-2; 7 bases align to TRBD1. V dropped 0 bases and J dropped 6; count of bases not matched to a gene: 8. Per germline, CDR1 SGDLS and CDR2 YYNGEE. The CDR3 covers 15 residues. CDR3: CASSVGDSTGNGYTF. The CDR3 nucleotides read TGTGCCAGCAGCGTAGGGGACTCGACAGGGAATGGCTACACCTTC.